The entry below gives a single T cell receptor (beta chain) sequence along with its context. What it recognizes is unknown. This sample is drawn from a study of OX40 agonist ivuxolimab in advanced cancers. Study summary: The dose-escalation cohort had hepatocellular carcinoma, melanoma, renal cell or head and neck cancer.

Assay: immunoSEQ multiplex PCR; the TCRdb copy retains only in-frame clones and omits some. The table has about 100,000 clones, roughly nine tenths seen once. General study findings and limits: Antigens targeted by the expanded peripheral T cells were not determined.

The source was CD4+ or CD8+ T cells sorted from blood, collected in a trial of the OX40 agonist ivuxolimab. This TCR was recovered from an adult with an advanced solid tumor such as melanoma, head and neck, liver or kidney cancer.

The CDR3 coding sequence is TGTGCCAGCAGTGAAGACACTAGCGGGGGCGGGGACAATGAGCAGTTCTTC. The encoded protein is CASSEDTSGGGDNEQFF. This rearrangement joins TRBV6-1 to TRBJ2-1; TRBD2 matches at 11 bases. Trimming cost V 1 base and J 5 bases; bases outside gene matches: 7. The CDR3 has 17 residues. Germline V CDR1 and CDR2: MNHNS, SASEGT.